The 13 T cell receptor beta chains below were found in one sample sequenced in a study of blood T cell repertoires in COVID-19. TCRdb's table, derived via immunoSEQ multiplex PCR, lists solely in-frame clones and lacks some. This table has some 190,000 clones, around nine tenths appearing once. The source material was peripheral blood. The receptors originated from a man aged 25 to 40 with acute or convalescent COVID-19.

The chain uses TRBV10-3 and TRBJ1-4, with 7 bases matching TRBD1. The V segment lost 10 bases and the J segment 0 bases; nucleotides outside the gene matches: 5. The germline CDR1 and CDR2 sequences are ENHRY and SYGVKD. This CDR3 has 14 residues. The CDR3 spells CATRGAATNEKLFF. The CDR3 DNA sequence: TGTGCCACCAGGGGGGCTGCAACTAATGAAAAACTGTTTTTT.

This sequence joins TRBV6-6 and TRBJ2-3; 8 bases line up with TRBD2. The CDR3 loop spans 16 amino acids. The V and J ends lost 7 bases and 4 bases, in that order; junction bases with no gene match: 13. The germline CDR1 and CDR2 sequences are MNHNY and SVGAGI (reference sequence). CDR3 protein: CASTPVRGGVSDTQYF. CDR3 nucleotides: TGTGCCAGCACCCCAGTTCGGGGGGGCGTATCAGATACGCAGTATTTT.

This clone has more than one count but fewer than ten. The CDR3 spells CASSVAGTPQQGVQSSYGYTF. CDR3 nucleotides: TGTGCCAGCAGCGTAGCGGGAACCCCACAACAGGGCGTACAGAGTTCATATGGCTACACCTTC. The chain couples TRBV9 to TRBJ1-2; the D gene is possibly TRBD1 (6 bases). V lost 0 bases and J lost 5, with 32 bases in between. Germline V gene sequence: CDR1 SGDLS, CDR2 YYNGEE. The CDR3 loop spans 21 amino acids.

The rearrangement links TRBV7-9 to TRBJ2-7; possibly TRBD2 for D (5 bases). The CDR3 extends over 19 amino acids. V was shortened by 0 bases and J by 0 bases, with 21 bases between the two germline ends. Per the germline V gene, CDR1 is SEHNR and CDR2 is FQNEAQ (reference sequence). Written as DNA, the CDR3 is TGTGCCAGCAGCTTAGCCCACATCGAGCGTAGCGTGAGCTCCTACGAGCAGTACTTC. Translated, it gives CASSLAHIERSVSSYEQYF.

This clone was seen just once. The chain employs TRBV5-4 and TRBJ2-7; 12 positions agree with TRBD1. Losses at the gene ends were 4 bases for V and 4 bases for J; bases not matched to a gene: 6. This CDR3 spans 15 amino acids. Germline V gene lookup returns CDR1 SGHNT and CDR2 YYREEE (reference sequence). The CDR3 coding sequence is TGTGCCAGCAGCCCGGGGACAGGGGGCTCGTACGAGCAGTACTTC. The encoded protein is CASSPGTGGSYEQYF.

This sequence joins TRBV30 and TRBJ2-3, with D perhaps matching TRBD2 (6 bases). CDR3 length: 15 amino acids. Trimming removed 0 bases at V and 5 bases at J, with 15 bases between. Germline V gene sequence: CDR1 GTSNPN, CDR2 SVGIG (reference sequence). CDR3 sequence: CAWSVGGARIDTQYF. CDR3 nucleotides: TGTGCCTGGAGTGTAGGAGGGGCCAGAATAGATACGCAGTATTTT.

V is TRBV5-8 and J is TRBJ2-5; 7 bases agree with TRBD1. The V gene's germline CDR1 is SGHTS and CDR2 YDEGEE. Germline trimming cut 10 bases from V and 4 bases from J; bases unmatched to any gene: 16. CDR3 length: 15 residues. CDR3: CAEGKGQSIRETQYF. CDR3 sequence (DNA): TGTGCCGAGGGGAAGGGACAGTCAATACGAGAGACCCAGTACTTC.

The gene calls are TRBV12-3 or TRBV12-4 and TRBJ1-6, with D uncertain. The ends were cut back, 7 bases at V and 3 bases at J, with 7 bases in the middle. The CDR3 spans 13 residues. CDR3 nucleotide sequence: TGTGCCAGCACTGGCAGCTATAATTCACCCCTCCACTTT. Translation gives CASTGSYNSPLHF.

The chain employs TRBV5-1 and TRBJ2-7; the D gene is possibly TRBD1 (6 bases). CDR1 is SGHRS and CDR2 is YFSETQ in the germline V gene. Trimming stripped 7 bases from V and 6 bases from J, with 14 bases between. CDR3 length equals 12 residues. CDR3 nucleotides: TGCGCCAGCGCAGGACAGCCAGGCGAGCAGTACTTC. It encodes CASAGQPGEQYF.

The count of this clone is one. The CDR3 nucleotides are TGTGCCAGCAGAGTACTAGCGGGAGGGCTAAATGAGCAGTTCTTC. Translating gives CASRVLAGGLNEQFF. The genes are TRBV6-5 and TRBJ2-1; TRBD2 agrees at 13 bases. V lost 6 bases to trimming and J lost 7 bases; unmatched junction nucleotides: 6. CDR1 is MNHEY, CDR2 SVGAGI, per germline. CDR3 length equals 15 residues.

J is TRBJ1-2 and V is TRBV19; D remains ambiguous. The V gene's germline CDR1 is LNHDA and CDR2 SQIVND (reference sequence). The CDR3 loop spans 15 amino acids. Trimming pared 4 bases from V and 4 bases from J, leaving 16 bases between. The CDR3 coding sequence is TGTGCCAGTAGTACCTTCTTCAGCGGCGGCTATGGCTACACCTTC. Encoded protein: CASSTFFSGGYGYTF. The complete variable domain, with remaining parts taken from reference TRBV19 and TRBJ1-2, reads DGGITQSPKYLFRKEGQNVTLSCEQNLNHDAMYWYRQDPGQGLRLIYYSQIVNDFQKGDIAEGYSVSREKKESFPLTVTSAQKNPTAFYLCASSTFFSGGYGYTFGSGTRLTVV.

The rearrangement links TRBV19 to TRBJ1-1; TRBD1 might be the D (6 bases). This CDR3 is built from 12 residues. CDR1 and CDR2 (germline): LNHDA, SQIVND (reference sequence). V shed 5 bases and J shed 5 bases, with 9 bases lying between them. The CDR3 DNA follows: TGTGCCAGTAGTTGGGGGCGGACTGAAGCTTTCTTT. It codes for CASSWGRTEAFF.

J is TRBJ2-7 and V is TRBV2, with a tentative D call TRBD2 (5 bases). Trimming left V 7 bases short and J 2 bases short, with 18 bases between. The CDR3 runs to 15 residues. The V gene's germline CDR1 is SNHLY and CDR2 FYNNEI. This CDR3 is CASTQSGGDPYEQYF. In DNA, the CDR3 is TGTGCCAGCACCCAATCAGGAGGTGACCCCTACGAGCAGTACTTC.